A selection of T cell receptor beta chains follows, all from one sample in a study of radiotherapy plus CTLA-4 blockade in lung cancer. Repertoires were generated with immunoSEQ multiplex PCR, while TCRdb's copy carries only in-frame clones and drops some. The top ten hold just under 7% of the sample, which has 130,000 or so clones, more than 80% seen once. Sequencing was performed on peripheral blood, taken from a patient treated with radiotherapy plus ipilimumab. These receptors all stem from a human donor with non-small cell lung cancer that progressed on radiotherapy plus ipilimumab. CDR3s include the opening cysteine and the closing phenylalanine or tryptophan. A D gene is named only where the DNA matches it firmly.

D: NA
V: TRBV9
J: TRBJ2-1
CDR3: CASSVDRVGFNEQFF
DNA: TGTGCCAGCAGCGTAGACAGGGTAGGTTTCAATGAGCAGTTCTTC

D: NA
V: TRBV7-9
J: TRBJ2-7
CDR3: CASSPGPYEQYF
DNA: TGTGCCAGCAGCCCCGGACCCTACGAGCAGTACTTC

D: TRBD2
V: TRBV2
J: TRBJ2-7
CDR3: CASRLADLRTEQYF
DNA: TGTGCCAGCAGACTAGCGGACCTTAGGACCGAGCAGTACTTC

D: NA
V: TRBV6-5
J: TRBJ2-5
CDR3: CASTSGETQYF
DNA: TGTGCCAGCACTTCAGGGGAGACCCAGTACTTC

D: TRBD1
V: TRBV18
J: TRBJ2-3
CDR3: CASSPGTGKGTDTQYF
DNA: TGTGCCAGCTCACCCGGGACAGGGAAGGGGACAGATACGCAGTATTTT

D: NA
V: TRBV28
J: TRBJ2-4
CDR3: CASSFGTAKNIQYF
DNA: TGTGCCAGCAGTTTTGGGACAGCCAAAAACATTCAGTACTTC

D: TRBD1
V: TRBV9
J: TRBJ1-1
CDR3: CASSVTGTVNTEAFF
DNA: TGTGCCAGCAGCGTGACCGGGACAGTAAACACTGAAGCTTTCTTT

D: NA
V: TRBV6-1
J: TRBJ1-2
CDR3: CASSERGRVSYGYTF
DNA: TGTGCCAGCAGTGAACGAGGCAGAGTCTCCTATGGCTACACCTTC

D: NA
V: TRBV29-1
J: TRBJ1-1
CDR3: CSVERNTEAFF
DNA: TGCAGCGTTGAACGGAACACTGAAGCTTTCTTT

D: TRBD2
V: TRBV5-1
J: TRBJ2-3
CDR3: CASSLVASGRRTSTDTQYF
DNA: TGCGCCAGCAGCTTGGTGGCGAGCGGGAGGCGTACTAGCACAGATACGCAGTATTTT

D: TRBD1
V: TRBV5-1
J: TRBJ2-1
CDR3: CASSLQGARYEQFF
DNA: TGCGCCAGCAGCCTACAGGGGGCCAGGTATGAGCAGTTCTTC

D: NA
V: TRBV5-1
J: TRBJ2-5
CDR3: CASSLDPTGETQYF
DNA: TGCGCCAGCAGCTTGGACCCCACCGGAGAGACCCAGTACTTC

D: NA
V: TRBV18
J: TRBJ2-7
CDR3: CASSPGSSASSYEQYF
DNA: TGTGCCAGCTCACCGGGCAGCTCCGCATCTTCCTACGAGCAGTACTTC